This T cell receptor (beta chain) was obtained from a study of radiotherapy plus CTLA-4 blockade in lung cancer. This CDR3 contains 14 residues. Germline-derived CDR1 and CDR2 are MGHRA and YSYEKL. V gave up 5 bases and J gave up 4 bases, with 13 bases separating them. This clone was seen just once. The protocol was immunoSEQ multiplex PCR, while the TCRdb copy is restricted to in-frame clones and leaves out a portion. The table lists around 110,000 clones, more than 75% of them singletons, with 3% to 4% in the top ten. This specimen was peripheral blood, taken from a patient treated with radiotherapy plus ipilimumab. This TCR came from a human donor with non-small cell lung cancer that progressed on radiotherapy plus ipilimumab. Some clones in this sample may be carry-over from other donors' samples. The chain combines TRBV4-1 with TRBJ2-3; D ambiguous. The CDR3 is CASSEALFPDTQYF. CDR3 bases: TGCGCCAGCAGCGAAGCCCTATTTCCAGATACGCAGTATTTT.